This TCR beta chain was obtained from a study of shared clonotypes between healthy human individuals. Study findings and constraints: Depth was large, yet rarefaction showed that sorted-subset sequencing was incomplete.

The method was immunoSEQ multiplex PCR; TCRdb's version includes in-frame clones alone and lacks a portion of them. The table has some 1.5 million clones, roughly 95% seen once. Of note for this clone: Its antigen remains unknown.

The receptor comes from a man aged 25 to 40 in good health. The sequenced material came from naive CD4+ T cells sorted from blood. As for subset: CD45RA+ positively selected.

DNA of the CDR3: TGTGCCAGCAGCTTCGGGAGCTCCTACAATGAGCAGTTCTTC. It specifies CASSFGSSYNEQFF. The V gene is TRBV7-3, the J gene TRBJ2-1; TRBD2 might be the D (6 bases). Trimming shortened V by 3 bases and J by 0 bases, and 6 bases separated the two germline ends. Germline CDR1 is SGHTA and CDR2 is FQGTGA. This CDR3 is built from 14 residues.